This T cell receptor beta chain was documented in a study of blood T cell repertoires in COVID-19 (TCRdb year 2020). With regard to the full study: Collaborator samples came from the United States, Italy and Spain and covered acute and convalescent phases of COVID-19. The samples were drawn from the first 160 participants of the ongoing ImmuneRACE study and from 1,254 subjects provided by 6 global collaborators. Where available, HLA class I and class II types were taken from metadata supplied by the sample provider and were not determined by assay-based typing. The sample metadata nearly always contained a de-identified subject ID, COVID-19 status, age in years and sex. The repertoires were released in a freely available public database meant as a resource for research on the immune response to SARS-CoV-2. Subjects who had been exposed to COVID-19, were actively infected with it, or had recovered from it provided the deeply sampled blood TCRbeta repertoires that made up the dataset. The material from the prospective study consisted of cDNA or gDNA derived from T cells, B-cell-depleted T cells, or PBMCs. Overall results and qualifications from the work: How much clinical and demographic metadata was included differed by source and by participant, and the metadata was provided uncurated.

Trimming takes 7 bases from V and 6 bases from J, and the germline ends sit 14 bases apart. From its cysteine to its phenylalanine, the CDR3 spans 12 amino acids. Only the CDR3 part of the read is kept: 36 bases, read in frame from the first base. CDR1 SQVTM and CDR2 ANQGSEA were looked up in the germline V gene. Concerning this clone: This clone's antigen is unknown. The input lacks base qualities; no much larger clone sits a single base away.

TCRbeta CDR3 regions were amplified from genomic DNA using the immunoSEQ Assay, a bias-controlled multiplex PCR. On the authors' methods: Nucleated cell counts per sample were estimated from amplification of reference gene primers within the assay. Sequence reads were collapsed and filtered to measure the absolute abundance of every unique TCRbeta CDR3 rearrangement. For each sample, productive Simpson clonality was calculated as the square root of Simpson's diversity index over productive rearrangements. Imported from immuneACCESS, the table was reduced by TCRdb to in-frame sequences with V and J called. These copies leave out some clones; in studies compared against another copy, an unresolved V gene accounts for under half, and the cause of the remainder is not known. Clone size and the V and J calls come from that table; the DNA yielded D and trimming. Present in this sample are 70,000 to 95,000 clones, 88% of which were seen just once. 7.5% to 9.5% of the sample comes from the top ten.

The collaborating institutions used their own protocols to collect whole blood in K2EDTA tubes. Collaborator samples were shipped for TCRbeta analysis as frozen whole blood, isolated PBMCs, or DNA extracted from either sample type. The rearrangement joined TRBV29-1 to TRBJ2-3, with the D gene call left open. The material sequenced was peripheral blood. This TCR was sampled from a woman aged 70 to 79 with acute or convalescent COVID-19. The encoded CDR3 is CSARPNGDTQYF. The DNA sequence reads TGCAGCGCACGACCCAACGGGGATACGCAGTATTTT.